This T cell receptor (beta chain) appears in the sequencing data of a study of cytotoxic CD8 clonotypes in ibrutinib-treated CLL. Across the study: Within the patient group, approximately 10 were relapsed/refractory and about 15 treatment-naive, and 17 were IGHV unmutated. Partial responders roughly 25, complete 2; about twelve progressed and approximately 15 stayed in remission by median approximately 5.5 years.

Study conclusions and caveats: Shared public clonotypes were rare, and on treatment they either got smaller or stayed the same. Clonality was elevated at ibrutinib response and had returned toward baseline at progression.

Only in-frame clones appear in the TCRdb table, and some are missing; sequencing was by immunoSEQ multiplex PCR. The sample carries about 68,000 clones, around 82% recorded once. CDR1 and CDR2 (germline): SGHVS, FQNEAQ. V lost 0 bases, J lost 3 bases, and 6 bases stayed unmatched. The CDR3 runs to 16 residues. Note on this clone: Its target is not known.

Sequences were derived from PBMCs, sampled at disease progression, from a patient treated with ibrutinib. This chain uses TRBV7-8 with TRBJ2-7, with TRBD1 matching 9 bases. The TCR originated in a human donor with chronic lymphocytic leukemia. The chain's CDR3 is CASSLAGTGRNYEQYF. The CDR3 nucleotides are TGTGCCAGCAGCTTAGCTGGGACAGGGCGAAACTACGAGCAGTACTTC.